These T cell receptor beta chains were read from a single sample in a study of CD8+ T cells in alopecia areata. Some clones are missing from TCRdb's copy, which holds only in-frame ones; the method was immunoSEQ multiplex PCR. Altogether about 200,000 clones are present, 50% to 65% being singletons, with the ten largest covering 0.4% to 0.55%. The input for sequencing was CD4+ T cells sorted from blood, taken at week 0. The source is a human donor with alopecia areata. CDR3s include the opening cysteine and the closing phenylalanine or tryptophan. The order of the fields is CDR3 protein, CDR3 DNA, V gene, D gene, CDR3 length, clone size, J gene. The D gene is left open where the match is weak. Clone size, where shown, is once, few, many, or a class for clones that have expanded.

CASSVTGGRNYGYTF TGTGCCAGCAGCGTTACAGGGGGCCGAAACTATGGCTACACCTTC TRBV7-9 TRBD1 15 - TRBJ1-2
CASTTQKHEQFF TGTGCCAGCACGACCCAAAAACATGAGCAGTTCTTC TRBV6-6 - 12 few TRBJ2-1
CSVGRDYYEQYF TGCAGCGTTGGCCGGGACTACTACGAGCAGTACTTC TRBV29-1 TRBD2 12 few TRBJ2-7
CASSYSTGAVETQYF TGTGCCAGCAGTTACTCGACGGGGGCTGTAGAGACCCAGTACTTC TRBV6-6 - 15 - TRBJ2-5
CASSLNRLNTEAFF TGTGCCAGCAGCTTAAACAGACTAAACACTGAAGCTTTCTTT TRBV7-9 - 14 few TRBJ1-1
CASSYTTGTGVGYTF TGCGCCAGCAGCTACACCACCGGGACAGGGGTCGGCTACACCTTC TRBV5-1 TRBD1 15 few TRBJ1-2
CAISDRLAGDDEQFF TGTGCCATCAGTGACCGACTAGCGGGAGATGATGAGCAGTTCTTC TRBV10-3 TRBD2 15 few TRBJ2-1
CSARTYGNTIYF TGCAGCGCCCGGACGTATGGAAACACCATATATTTT TRBV29-1 - 12 - TRBJ1-3
CSLRGGLAGPDTQYF TGCAGCCTCCGGGGAGGTCTAGCGGGGCCAGATACGCAGTATTTT TRBV29-1 TRBD2 15 few TRBJ2-3
CASSPKGSYEQYF TGCGCCAGCAGCCCAAAAGGTTCCTACGAGCAGTACTTC TRBV5-1 - 13 - TRBJ2-7
CASSEISTSGSPYEQYF TGTGCCAGCAGTGAGATTTCGACTAGCGGGAGTCCCTACGAGCAGTACTTC TRBV6-1 TRBD2 17 - TRBJ2-7
CSVVGDWGGYTF TGCAGCGTTGTAGGGGATTGGGGTGGCTACACCTTC TRBV29-1 - 12 - TRBJ1-2
CAWSYAGNQPQHF TGTGCCTGGAGTTATGCGGGCAATCAGCCCCAGCATTTT TRBV30 - 13 once TRBJ1-5
CASKEPYRSEQFF TGTGCCAGTAAAGAGCCCTATCGGAGTGAGCAGTTCTTC TRBV19 - 13 - TRBJ2-1
CSLARDTDTQYF TGCAGCTTAGCCAGGGACACAGATACGCAGTATTTT TRBV29-1 - 12 - TRBJ2-3
CASSPPGTVPMNTEAFF TGCGCCAGCAGCCCGCCCGGAACAGTTCCAATGAACACTGAAGCTTTCTTT TRBV5-1 - 17 - TRBJ1-1
CASSPPGLTSGNYEQYF TGTGCCAGCAGCCCACCTGGTCTTACTAGCGGGAACTACGAGCAGTACTTC TRBV7-8 TRBD2 17 once TRBJ2-7
CASSPPRGRGPWNTEAFF TGTGCCAGCTCACCACCAAGGGGGAGGGGGCCTTGGAACACTGAAGCTTTCTTT TRBV18 TRBD1 18 - TRBJ1-1
CSVRTANYGYTF TGCAGCGTGAGGACAGCCAACTATGGCTACACCTTC TRBV29-1 - 12 - TRBJ1-2
CASRGGPLREQYF TGTGCCAGCAGAGGGGGGCCCTTGAGGGAGCAGTACTTC TRBV6-5 - 13 once TRBJ2-7
CASSQGFGEQYF TGTGCCAGCAGCCAAGGGTTCGGCGAGCAGTACTTC TRBV7-9 - 12 few TRBJ2-7
CAWRVMAHEQFF TGTGCCTGGAGGGTGATGGCCCATGAGCAGTTCTTC TRBV30 - 12 - TRBJ2-1
CSVGAGGANYGYTF TGCAGCGTTGGAGCAGGGGGAGCTAACTATGGCTACACCTTC TRBV29-1 TRBD1 14 few TRBJ1-2